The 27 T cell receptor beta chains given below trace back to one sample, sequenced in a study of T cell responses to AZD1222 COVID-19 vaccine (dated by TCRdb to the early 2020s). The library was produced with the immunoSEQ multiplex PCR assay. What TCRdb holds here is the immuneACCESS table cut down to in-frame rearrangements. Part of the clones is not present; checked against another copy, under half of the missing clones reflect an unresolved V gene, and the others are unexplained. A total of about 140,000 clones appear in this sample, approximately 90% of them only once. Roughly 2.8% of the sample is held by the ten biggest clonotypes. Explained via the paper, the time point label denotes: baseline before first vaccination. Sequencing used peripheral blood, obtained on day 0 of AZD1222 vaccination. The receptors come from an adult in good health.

This chain's CDR3 is CASSLDRAAYEQYF. The CDR3 DNA is TGTGCCAGCAGCTTAGATCGTGCCGCTTACGAGCAGTACTTC. The chain joins TRBV11-2 to TRBJ2-7; D call uncertain. This CDR3 has 14 amino acids. V gave up 0 bases and J gave up 4 bases, with 10 bases separating them. Germline V gives CDR1 SGHAT, CDR2 FQNNGV.

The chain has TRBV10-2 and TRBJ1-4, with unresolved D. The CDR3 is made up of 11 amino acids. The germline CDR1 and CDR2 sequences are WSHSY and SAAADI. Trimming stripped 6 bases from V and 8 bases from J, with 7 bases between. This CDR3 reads CASSRDEKLFF. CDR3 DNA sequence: TGCGCCAGCAGCCGAGACGAAAAACTGTTTTTT.

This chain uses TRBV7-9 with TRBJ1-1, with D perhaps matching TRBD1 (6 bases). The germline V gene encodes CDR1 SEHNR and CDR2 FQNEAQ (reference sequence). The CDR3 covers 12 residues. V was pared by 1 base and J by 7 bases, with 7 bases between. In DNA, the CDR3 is TGTGCCAGCAGCTTAGTGACAGGTGAAGCTTTCTTT. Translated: CASSLVTGEAFF.

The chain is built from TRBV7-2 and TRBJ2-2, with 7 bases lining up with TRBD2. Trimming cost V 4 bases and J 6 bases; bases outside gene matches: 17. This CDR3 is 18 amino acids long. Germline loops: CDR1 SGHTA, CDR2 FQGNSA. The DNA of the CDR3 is TGTGCCAGCAGCTCCCCTGGACTGGCCGGGGGGATACCCGGGGAGCTGTTTTTT. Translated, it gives CASSSPGLAGGIPGELFF.

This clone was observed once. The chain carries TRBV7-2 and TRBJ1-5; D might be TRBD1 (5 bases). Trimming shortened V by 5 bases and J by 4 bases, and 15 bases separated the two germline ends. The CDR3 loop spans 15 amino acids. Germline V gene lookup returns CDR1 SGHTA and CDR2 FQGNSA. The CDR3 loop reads CASSEGVGWNQPQHF. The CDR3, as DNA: TGTGCCAGCAGCGAAGGGGTGGGGTGGAATCAGCCCCAGCATTTT.

The CDR3 DNA sequence: TGTGCCAGCAGCGTAGGATCTGGACGGACAGAAAAACTGTTTTTT. Translated, it gives CASSVGSGRTEKLFF. The chain employs TRBV9 and TRBJ1-4; a possible D gene is TRBD1 (5 bases). CDR1 and CDR2 from the germline V gene are SGDLS and YYNGEE. This CDR3 is 15 amino acids long. V lost 0 bases to trimming and J lost 8 bases, with 14 bases between them.

As DNA, the CDR3 is TGTGCCAGCAGTCGATACATCCCGAAGGAGACCCAGTACTTC. This sequence encodes CASSRYIPKETQYF. The rearrangement uses TRBV2 and TRBJ2-5; no clear D. Germline V gene lookup returns CDR1 SNHLY and CDR2 FYNNEI. The CDR3 extends over 14 amino acids. Trimming pared 5 bases from V and 5 bases from J, leaving 15 bases between.

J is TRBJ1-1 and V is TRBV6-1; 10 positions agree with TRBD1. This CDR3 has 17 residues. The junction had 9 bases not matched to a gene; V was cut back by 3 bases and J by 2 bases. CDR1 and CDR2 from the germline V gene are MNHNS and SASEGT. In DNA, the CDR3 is TGTGCCAGCAGTGACGAGTGGGGACAGGGGCCCAACACTGAAGCTTTCTTT. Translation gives CASSDEWGQGPNTEAFF.

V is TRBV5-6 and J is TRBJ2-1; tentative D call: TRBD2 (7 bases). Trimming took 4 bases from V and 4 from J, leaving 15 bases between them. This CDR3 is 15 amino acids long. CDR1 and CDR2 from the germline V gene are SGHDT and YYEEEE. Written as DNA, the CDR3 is TGTGCCAGCAGCCCGACGAGGGGGGGATACAATGAGCAGTTCTTC. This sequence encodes CASSPTRGGYNEQFF. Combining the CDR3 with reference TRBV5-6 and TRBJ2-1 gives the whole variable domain DAGVTQSPTHLIKTRGQQVTLRCSPKSGHDTVSWYQQALGQGPQFIFQYYEEEERQRGNFPDRFSGHQFPNYSSELNVNALLLGDSALYLCASSPTRGGYNEQFFGPGTRLTVL.

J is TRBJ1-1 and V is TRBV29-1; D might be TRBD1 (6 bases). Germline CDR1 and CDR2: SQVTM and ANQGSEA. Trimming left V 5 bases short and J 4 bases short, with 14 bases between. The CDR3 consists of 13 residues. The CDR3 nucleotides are TGCAGCGTTACAGGGTTCCTGGGCACTGAAGCTTTCTTT. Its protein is CSVTGFLGTEAFF.

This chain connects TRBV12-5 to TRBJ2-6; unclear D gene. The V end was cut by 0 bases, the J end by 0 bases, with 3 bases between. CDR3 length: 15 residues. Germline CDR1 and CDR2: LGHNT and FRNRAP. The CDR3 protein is CASGLVDSGANVLTF. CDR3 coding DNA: TGTGCTAGTGGTTTGGTGGACTCTGGGGCCAACGTCCTGACTTTC.

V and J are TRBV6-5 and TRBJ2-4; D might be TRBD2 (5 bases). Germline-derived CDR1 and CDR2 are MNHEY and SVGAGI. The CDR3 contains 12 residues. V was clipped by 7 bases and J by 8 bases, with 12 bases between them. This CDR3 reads CASKEVMYIQYF. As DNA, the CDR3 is TGTGCCAGCAAGGAGGTGATGTACATTCAGTACTTC.

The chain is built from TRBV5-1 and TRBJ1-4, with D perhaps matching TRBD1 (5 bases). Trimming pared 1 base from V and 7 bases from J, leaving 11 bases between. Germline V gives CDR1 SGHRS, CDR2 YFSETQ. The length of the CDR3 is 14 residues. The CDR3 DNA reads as TGCGCCAGCAGCTTGCAGGGTGGGGGTGAAAAACTGTTTTTT. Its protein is CASSLQGGGEKLFF.

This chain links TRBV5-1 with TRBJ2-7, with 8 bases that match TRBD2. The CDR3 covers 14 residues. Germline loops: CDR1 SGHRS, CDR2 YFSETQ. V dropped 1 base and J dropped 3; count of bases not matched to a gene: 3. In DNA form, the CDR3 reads TGCGCCAGCAGCTTGACTAGCGGACTCTACGAGCAGTACTTC. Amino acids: CASSLTSGLYEQYF.

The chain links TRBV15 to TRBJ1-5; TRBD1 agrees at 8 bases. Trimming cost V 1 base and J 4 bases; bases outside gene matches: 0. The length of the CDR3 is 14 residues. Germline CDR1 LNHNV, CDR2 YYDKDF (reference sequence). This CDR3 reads CATSRGDRNQPQHF. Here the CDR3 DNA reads TGTGCCACCAGCAGAGGGGACAGGAATCAGCCCCAGCATTTT.

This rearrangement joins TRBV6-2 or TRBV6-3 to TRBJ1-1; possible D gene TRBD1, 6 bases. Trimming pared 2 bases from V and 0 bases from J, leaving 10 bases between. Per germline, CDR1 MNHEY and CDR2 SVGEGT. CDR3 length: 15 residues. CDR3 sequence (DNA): TGTGCCAGCAGTTACCTCAGGGGCCTGAACACTGAAGCTTTCTTT. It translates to CASSYLRGLNTEAFF.

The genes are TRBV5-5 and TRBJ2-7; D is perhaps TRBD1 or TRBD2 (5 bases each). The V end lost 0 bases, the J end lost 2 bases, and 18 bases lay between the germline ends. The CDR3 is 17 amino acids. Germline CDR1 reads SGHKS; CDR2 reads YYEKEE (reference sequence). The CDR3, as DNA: TGTGCCAGCAGCTTGGCGGGATGGAATTTCAGGGCCTACGAGCAGTACTTC. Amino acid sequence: CASSLAGWNFRAYEQYF.

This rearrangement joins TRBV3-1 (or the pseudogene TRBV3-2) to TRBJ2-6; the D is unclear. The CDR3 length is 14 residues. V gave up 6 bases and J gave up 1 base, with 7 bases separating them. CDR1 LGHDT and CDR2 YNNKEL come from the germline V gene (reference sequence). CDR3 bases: TGTGCCAGCAGTTTATATTCTGGGGCCAACGTCCTGACTTTC. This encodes CASSLYSGANVLTF.

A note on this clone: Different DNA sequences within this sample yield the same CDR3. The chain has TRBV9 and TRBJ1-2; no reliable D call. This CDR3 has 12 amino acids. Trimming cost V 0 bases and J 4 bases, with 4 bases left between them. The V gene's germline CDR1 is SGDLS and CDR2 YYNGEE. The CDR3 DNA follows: TGTGCCAGCAGCGTAGACAGCTATGGCTACACCTTC. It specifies CASSVDSYGYTF.

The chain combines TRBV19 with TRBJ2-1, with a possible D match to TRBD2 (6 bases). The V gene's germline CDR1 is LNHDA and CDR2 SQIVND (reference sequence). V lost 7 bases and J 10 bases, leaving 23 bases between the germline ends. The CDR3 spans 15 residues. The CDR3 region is CASNGAAGLPGEQFF. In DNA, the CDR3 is TGTGCCAGTAACGGTGCAGCGGGCCTTCCAGGAGAGCAGTTCTTC.

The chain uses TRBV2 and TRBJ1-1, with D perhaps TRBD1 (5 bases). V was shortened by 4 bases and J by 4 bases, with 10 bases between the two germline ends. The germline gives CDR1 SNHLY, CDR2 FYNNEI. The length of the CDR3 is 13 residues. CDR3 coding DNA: TGTGCCAGCAGTGTACAGGTCACCACTGAAGCTTTCTTT. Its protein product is CASSVQVTTEAFF.

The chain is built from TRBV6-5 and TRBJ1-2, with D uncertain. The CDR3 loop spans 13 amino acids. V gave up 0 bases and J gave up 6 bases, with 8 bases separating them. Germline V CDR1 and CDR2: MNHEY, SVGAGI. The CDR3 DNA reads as TGTGCCAGCAGTTACTCAAATAGTAATGGCTACACCTTC. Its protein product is CASSYSNSNGYTF.

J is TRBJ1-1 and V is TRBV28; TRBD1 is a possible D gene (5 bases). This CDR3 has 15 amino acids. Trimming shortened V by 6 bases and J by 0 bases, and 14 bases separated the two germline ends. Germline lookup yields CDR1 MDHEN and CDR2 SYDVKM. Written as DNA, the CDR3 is TGTGCCAGCAGACTGGGACGGGCAATGAACACTGAAGCTTTCTTT. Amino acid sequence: CASRLGRAMNTEAFF.

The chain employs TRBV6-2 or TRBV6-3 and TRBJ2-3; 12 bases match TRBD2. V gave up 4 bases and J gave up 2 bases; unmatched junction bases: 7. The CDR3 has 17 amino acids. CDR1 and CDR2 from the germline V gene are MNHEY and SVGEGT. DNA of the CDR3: TGTGCCAGCAGTTCCCGACTAGCGGGGGTATACACAGATACGCAGTATTTT. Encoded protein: CASSSRLAGVYTDTQYF.

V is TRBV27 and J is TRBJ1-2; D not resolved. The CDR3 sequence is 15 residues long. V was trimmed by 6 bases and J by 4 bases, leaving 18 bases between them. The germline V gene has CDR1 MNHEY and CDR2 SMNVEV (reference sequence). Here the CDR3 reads CASSPNLMAGYGYTF. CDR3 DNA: TGTGCCAGCAGCCCCAACTTAATGGCGGGCTATGGCTACACCTTC.

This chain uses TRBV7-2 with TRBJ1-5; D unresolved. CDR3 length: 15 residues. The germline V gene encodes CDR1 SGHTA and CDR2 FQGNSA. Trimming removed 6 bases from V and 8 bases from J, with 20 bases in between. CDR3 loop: CASRGSGPQEEPQHF. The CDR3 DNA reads TGTGCCAGCAGGGGATCCGGGCCCCAAGAGGAGCCCCAGCATTTT.

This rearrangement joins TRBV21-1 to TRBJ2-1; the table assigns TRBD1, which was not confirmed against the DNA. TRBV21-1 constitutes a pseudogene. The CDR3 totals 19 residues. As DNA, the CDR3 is TGTGCCAGCAGCTCAAAGTTGGGGGGACAGGTTCGATCCTACAATGAGCAGTTCTTC. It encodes CASSSKLGGQVRSYNEQFF.